Listed below are T cell receptor beta chains from one sample, sequenced in a study of cytomegalovirus exposure and HLA in healthy donors. Measured with immunoSEQ multiplex PCR; TCRdb has only the in-frame clones, and not every one. The repertoire holds more than 110,000 clones, 84% seen once, with over 1.3% in the top ten. The sample was PBMCs. Receptors originate from a woman in her thirties in good health and CMV-seronegative. Each CDR3 is given with its conserved first and last residue. The D gene is left open where the match is weak. For some rows the clone size is stated as once, few or many, or as a class when expanded; others skip it.

D	V	size	length	J	DNA	CDR3
NA	TRBV6-5	few	13	TRBJ1-2	TGTGCCAGCAGACCGACAGCTAACTATGGCTACACCTTC	CASRPTANYGYTF
TRBD1	TRBV5-1	NA	13	TRBJ2-7	TGCGCCAGCAGCACGGGACAGATGTACGAGCAGTACTTC	CASSTGQMYEQYF
NA	TRBV5-1	NA	14	TRBJ1-1	TGCGCCAGCAGCAGGGGTGCCCCCGAAACTGAAGCTTTCTTT	CASSRGAPETEAFF
TRBD2	TRBV7-3	NA	18	TRBJ2-5	TGTGCCAGCAGTCCGGCAGGGAGGGCGGGGGGAAAACAAGAGACCCAGTACTTC	CASSPAGRAGGKQETQYF
TRBD2	TRBV7-3	many	15	TRBJ2-7	TGTGCCAGCAGCCCCAGACTAGCGGGAGTTTACGAGCAGTACTTC	CASSPRLAGVYEQYF
TRBD1	TRBV28	NA	16	TRBJ1-4	TGTGCCAGCAGTTTATTGCCCGGACAGGGGAATGAAAAACTGTTTTTT	CASSLLPGQGNEKLFF
TRBD2	TRBV7-2	NA	17	TRBJ2-3	TGTGCCAGCAGCTTGACTAGCGGGGGGCAAGTATCTTATACGCAGTATTTT	CASSLTSGGQVSYTQYF
NA	TRBV6-5	NA	12	TRBJ1-2	TGTGCCAGCAGTTCAGGGGTTTATGGCTACACCTTC	CASSSGVYGYTF
TRBD2	TRBV2	few	15	TRBJ2-2	TGTGCCAGCAGTGGGACTAGCTCTAACACCGGGGAGCTGTTTTTT	CASSGTSSNTGELFF
TRBD1	TRBV18	NA	15	TRBJ1-3	TGTGCCAGCTCACCGACAGGGACGTCTGGAAACACCATATATTTT	CASSPTGTSGNTIYF
TRBD1	TRBV2	NA	14	TRBJ1-5	TGTGCCAGCAGAGCCGGGACAGTCAATCAGCCCCAGCATTTT	CASRAGTVNQPQHF
NA	TRBV6-5	NA	15	TRBJ1-1	TGTGCCAGCAGCTCCTCCACGTGGGGGAGGACTGAAGCTTTCTTT	CASSSSTWGRTEAFF
NA	TRBV7-7	NA	17	TRBJ2-5	TGTGCTAGCAGCTCCTCCCGGTGGGCAGGTCAAGAAGAGACCCAGTACTTC	CASSSSRWAGQEETQYF
TRBD1	TRBV19	NA	22	TRBJ2-6	TGTGCCAGTAGTATAAGTTGGTTCTTCGAGCGGACAGGGGGCTCTGGGGCCAACGTCCTGACTTTC	CASSISWFFERTGGSGANVLTF
NA	TRBV27	NA	14	TRBJ1-2	TGTGCCAGCAGTTTATTCGGGGGGTCCTATGGCTACACCTTC	CASSLFGGSYGYTF
NA	TRBV6-5	NA	15	TRBJ1-3	TGTGCCAGCAGTTACTTCGACGGGGTTTCGAACACCATATATTTT	CASSYFDGVSNTIYF
TRBD2	TRBV6-5	NA	15	TRBJ2-3	TGTGCCAGCAGCCGCGGGGGTCAGAACACAGATACGCAGTATTTT	CASSRGGQNTDTQYF
TRBD1	TRBV7-2	NA	14	TRBJ1-6	TGTGCCAGCAGCTCACAGGGGTCGGATTCACCCCTCCACTTT	CASSSQGSDSPLHF
NA	TRBV19	NA	12	TRBJ1-5	TGTGCCAGCCGTGCGGGCAATCAGCCCCAGCATTTT	CASRAGNQPQHF
NA	TRBV30	few	14	TRBJ1-6	TGTGCCTGGAGCGCGGACAGCGCCACGGGGTCCCTCCACTTT	CAWSADSATGSLHF
NA	TRBV28	NA	11	TRBJ1-4	TGTGCCAGCACCTCCCGTGAAAAACTGTTTTTT	CASTSREKLFF
TRBD2	TRBV28	NA	16	TRBJ2-2	TGTGCCAGCACCATTAGCGGGGGGGCTTACACCGGGGAGCTGTTTTTT	CASTISGGAYTGELFF
NA	TRBV4-2	NA	14	TRBJ1-5	TGTGCCAGCAGCCTGAACCCACTAAATCAGCCCCAGCATTTT	CASSLNPLNQPQHF
NA	TRBV28	once	16	TRBJ1-5	TGTGCCAGCAGTGGGGGGGGTCCGGGGAGCAATCAGCCCCAGCATTTT	CASSGGGPGSNQPQHF
TRBD1	TRBV28	NA	15	TRBJ1-1	TGTGCCAGCAGCCCGCACAACAGGGGGAGGGCCTGGGCTTTCTTT	CASSPHNRGRAWAFF
TRBD1	TRBV15	NA	12	TRBJ1-4	TGTGCCACCTGGGACAGGGGAGAAAAACTGTTTTTT	CATWDRGEKLFF
NA	TRBV25-1	many	14	TRBJ2-7	TGTGCCAGCAGTGATACGACAGCTTCCTACGAGCAGTACTTC	CASSDTTASYEQYF
TRBD2	TRBV7-7	NA	15	TRBJ2-1	TGTGCTAGTACCAAATGGAGCGGGGGGGACAATGAGCAGTTCTTC	CASTKWSGGDNEQFF
NA	TRBV11-3	NA	16	TRBJ2-7	TGTGCCAGCAGCTCTCGGACAGGGAGGGGGCACTACGAGCAGTACTTC	CASSSRTGRGHYEQYF
TRBD1	TRBV19	few	14	TRBJ2-2	TGTGCCAGTAGGAGGGACAGGTCAACCGGGGAGCTGTTTTTT	CASRRDRSTGELFF
NA	TRBV29-1	NA	16	TRBJ2-5	TGCAGCGTGGAAGGGGGGAGGACACCCTACCAAGAGACCCAGTACTTC	CSVEGGRTPYQETQYF
TRBD1	TRBV19	NA	15	TRBJ1-1	TGTGCCAGTACCCGGACCGGACAGGGAAACACTGAAGCTTTCTTT	CASTRTGQGNTEAFF
TRBD1	TRBV4-2	NA	14	TRBJ1-6	TGTGCCAGCAGCCAAGATCGACAGGGGATACCCCTCCACTTT	CASSQDRQGIPLHF
NA	TRBV15	NA	17	TRBJ2-6	TGTGCCACCAGCAGAGATTTGCAGGCCTCTGGGGCCAACGTCCTGACTTTC	CATSRDLQASGANVLTF
NA	TRBV27	NA	13	TRBJ1-2	TGTGCCAGCAGTTTAGCCAGGTGGTCCCCCGAGACCTTC	CASSLARWSPETF
TRBD2	TRBV2	NA	15	TRBJ2-1	TGTGCCAGCAGTTCGACTAGCGGATCCTACAATGAGCAGTTCTTC	CASSSTSGSYNEQFF
TRBD1	TRBV9	NA	14	TRBJ2-1	TGTGCCAGCAGCGTGGGGACAGCCTACAATGAGCAGTTCTTC	CASSVGTAYNEQFF
TRBD2	TRBV29-1	NA	16	TRBJ2-5	TGCAGCGTTGAGGGACTAGCGGGCCCTGACCAAGAGACCCAGTACTTC	CSVEGLAGPDQETQYF
NA	TRBV10-2	many	12	TRBJ2-5	TGCGCCAGCAGTCCCGGGAAAGAGACCCAGTACTTC	CASSPGKETQYF
TRBD1	TRBV18	NA	11	TRBJ1-1	TGTGCCAGCTCAGCGGACAGGGAAGCTTTCTTT	CASSADREAFF
NA	TRBV5-4	NA	16	TRBJ2-2	TGTGCCAGCAGCCGGCAAAGGGGACTGGAGACCGGGGAGCTGTTTTTT	CASSRQRGLETGELFF
NA	TRBV27	once	15	TRBJ2-7	TGTGCCAGCAGTTTTGAACCGGGACAAAGCTACGAGCAGTACTTC	CASSFEPGQSYEQYF
NA	TRBV23-1	NA	15	TRBJ2-1	TGCGCCAGCAGTCAATCGGGGCAGGCACTCAATGAGCAGTTCTTC	CASSQSGQALNEQFF
NA	TRBV6-5	NA	16	TRBJ2-1	TGTGCCAGCAGTTACTCGGGGCAGGGGAAGGGCAATGAGCAGTTCTTC	CASSYSGQGKGNEQFF